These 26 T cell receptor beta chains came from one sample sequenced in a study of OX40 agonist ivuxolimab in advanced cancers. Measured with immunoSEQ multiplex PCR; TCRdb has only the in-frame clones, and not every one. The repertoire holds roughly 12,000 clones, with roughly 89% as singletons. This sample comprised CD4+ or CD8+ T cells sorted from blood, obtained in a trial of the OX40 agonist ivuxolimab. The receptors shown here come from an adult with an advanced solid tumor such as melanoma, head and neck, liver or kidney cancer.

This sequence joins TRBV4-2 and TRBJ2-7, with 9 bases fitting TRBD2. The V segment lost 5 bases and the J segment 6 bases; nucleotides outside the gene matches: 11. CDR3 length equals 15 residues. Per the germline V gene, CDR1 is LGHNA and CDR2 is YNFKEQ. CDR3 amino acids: CASSLSYGLASEQYF. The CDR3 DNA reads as TGTGCCAGCAGCTTGAGTTACGGACTAGCGAGCGAGCAGTACTTC.

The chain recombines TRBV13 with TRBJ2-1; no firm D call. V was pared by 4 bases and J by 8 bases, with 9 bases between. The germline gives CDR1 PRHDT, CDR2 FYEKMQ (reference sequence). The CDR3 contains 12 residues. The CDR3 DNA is TGTGCCAGCAGCTCGGGCGGCGATGAGCAGTTCTTC. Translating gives CASSSGGDEQFF.

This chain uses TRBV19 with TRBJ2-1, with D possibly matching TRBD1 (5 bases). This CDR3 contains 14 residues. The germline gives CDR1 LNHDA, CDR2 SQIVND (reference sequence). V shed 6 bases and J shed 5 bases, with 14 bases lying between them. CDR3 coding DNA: TGTGCCAGTAGCCCGTCAGGGTTCGACAATGAGCAGTTCTTC. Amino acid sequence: CASSPSGFDNEQFF.

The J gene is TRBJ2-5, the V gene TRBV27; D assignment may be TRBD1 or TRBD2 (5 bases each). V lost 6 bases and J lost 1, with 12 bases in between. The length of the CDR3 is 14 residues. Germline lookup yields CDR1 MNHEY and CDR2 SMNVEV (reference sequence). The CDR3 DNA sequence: TGTGCCAGCAGCCCCGGGACCATCCAAGAGACCCAGTACTTC. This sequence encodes CASSPGTIQETQYF.

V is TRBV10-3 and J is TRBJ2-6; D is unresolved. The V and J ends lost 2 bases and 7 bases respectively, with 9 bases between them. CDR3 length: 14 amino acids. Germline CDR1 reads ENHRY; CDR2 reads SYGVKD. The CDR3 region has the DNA TGTGCCATCAGTGAGCCCGTCATAGCCAACGTCCTGACTTTC. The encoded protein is CAISEPVIANVLTF.

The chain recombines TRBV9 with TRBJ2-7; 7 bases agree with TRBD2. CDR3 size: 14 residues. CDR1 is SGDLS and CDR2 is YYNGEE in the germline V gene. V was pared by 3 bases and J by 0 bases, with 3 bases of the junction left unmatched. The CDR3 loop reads CASSGTRSSYEQYF. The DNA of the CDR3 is TGTGCCAGCAGCGGGACTAGGTCCTCCTACGAGCAGTACTTC.

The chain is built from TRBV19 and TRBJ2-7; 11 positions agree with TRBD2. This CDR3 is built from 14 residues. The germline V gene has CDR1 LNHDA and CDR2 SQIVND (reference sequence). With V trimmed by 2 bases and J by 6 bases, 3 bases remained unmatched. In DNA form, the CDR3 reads TGTGCCAGTAGTATATTTACTAGCGGGAGCGAGCAGTACTTC. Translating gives CASSIFTSGSEQYF.

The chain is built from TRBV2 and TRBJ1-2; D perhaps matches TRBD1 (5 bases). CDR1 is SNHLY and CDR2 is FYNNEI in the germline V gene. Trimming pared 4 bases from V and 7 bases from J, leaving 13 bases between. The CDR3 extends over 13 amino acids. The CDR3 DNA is TGTGCCAGCAGTGGAGGGGCCGGGGGTGGCTACACCTTC. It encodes CASSGGAGGGYTF.

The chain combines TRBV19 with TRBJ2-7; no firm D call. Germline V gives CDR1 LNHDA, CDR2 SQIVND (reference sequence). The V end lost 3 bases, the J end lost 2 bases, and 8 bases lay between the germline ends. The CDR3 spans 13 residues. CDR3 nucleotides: TGTGCCAGTAGTATCGGTCCCACCTACGAGCAGTACTTC. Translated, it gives CASSIGPTYEQYF.

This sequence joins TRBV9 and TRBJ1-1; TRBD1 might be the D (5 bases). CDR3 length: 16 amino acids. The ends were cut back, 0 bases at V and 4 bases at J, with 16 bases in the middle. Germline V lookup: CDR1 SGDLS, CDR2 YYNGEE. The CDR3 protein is CASSVDVGGVGTEAFF. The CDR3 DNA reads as TGTGCCAGCAGCGTAGACGTGGGGGGAGTGGGCACTGAAGCTTTCTTT.

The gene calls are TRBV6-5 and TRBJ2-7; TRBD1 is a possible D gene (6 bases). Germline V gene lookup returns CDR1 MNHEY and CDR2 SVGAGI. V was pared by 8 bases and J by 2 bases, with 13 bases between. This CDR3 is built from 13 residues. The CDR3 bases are TGTGCCAGCCTGGGGGCCCCTACCTACGAGCAGTACTTC. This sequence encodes CASLGAPTYEQYF.

The CDR3 region has the DNA TGTGCCAGCAGGATCCCCTACGAGCAGTACTTC. It yields the protein CASRIPYEQYF. The chain is built from TRBV6-7 and TRBJ2-7, with unresolved D. TRBV6-7 is classed as an ORF, of uncertain function. CDR3 length: 11 amino acids. Trimming cost V 6 bases and J 2 bases, with 5 bases left between them.

As DNA, the CDR3 is TGTGCCAGCAGCCAAGGATTGGAGTGGGAGACCCAGTACTTC. Its protein is CASSQGLEWETQYF. J is TRBJ2-5 and V is TRBV11-2; D is ambiguous. V was cut by 5 bases and J by 5 bases, with 15 bases left in between. The CDR3 covers 14 residues. Per the germline V gene, CDR1 is SGHAT and CDR2 is FQNNGV. The full variable domain, with the rest looked up from reference TRBV11-2 and TRBJ2-5, is EAGVAQSPRYKIIEKRQSVAFWCNPISGHATLYWYQQILGQGPKLLIQFQNNGVVDDSQLPKDRFSAERLKGVDSTLKIQPAKLEDSAVYLCASSQGLEWETQYFGPGTRLLVL.

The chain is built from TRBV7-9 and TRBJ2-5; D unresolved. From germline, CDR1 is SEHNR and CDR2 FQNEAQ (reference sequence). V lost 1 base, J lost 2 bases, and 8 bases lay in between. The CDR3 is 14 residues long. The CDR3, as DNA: TGTGCCAGCAGCTTAGATGCTCTACAAGAGACCCAGTACTTC. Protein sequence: CASSLDALQETQYF.

Here the CDR3 DNA reads TGTGCCAGCAGCTTAGCCTGGGGAGAGAATGAGCAGTTCTTC. Translation gives CASSLAWGENEQFF. J is TRBJ2-1 and V is TRBV11-2; maybe TRBD2 (5 bases). The CDR3 spans 14 residues. The germline CDR1 and CDR2 sequences are SGHAT and FQNNGV. V lost 1 base, J lost 7 bases, and 11 bases lay in between. Drawing the rest from reference TRBV11-2 and TRBJ2-1, the complete variable domain is EAGVAQSPRYKIIEKRQSVAFWCNPISGHATLYWYQQILGQGPKLLIQFQNNGVVDDSQLPKDRFSAERLKGVDSTLKIQPAKLEDSAVYLCASSLAWGENEQFFGPGTRLTVL.

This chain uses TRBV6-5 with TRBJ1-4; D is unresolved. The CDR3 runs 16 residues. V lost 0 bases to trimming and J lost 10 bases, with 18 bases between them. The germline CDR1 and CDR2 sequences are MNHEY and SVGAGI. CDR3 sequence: CASSYSPNDPSGKLFF. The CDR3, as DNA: TGTGCCAGCAGTTACTCACCGAACGACCCGAGTGGAAAACTGTTTTTT.

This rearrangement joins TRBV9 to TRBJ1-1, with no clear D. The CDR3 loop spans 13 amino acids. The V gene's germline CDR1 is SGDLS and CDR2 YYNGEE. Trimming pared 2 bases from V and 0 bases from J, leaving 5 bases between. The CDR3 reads CASSVSMNTEAFF. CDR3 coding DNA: TGTGCCAGCAGCGTTAGTATGAACACTGAAGCTTTCTTT.

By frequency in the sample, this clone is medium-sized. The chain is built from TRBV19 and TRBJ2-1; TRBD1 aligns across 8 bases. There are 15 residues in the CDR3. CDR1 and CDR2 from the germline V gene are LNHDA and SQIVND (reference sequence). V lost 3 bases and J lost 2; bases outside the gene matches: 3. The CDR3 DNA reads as TGTGCCAGTAGTATCGGGACAGGAACCTACAATGAGCAGTTCTTC. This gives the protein CASSIGTGTYNEQFF.

DNA for the CDR3: TGTGCCAGTAGTATTGGCGGTGCGGGAGTGGGCCAAAACATTCAGTACTTC. Protein sequence: CASSIGGAGVGQNIQYF. The chain couples TRBV19 to TRBJ2-4; TRBD2 aligns across 7 bases. Germline V gene data show CDR1 as LNHDA and CDR2 as SQIVND (reference sequence). This CDR3 is built from 17 residues. The V segment lost 3 bases and the J segment 5 bases; nucleotides outside the gene matches: 13.

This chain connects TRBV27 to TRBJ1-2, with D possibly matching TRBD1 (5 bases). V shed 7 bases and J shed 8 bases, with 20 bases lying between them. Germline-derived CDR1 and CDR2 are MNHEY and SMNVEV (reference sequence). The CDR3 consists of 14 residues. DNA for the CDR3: TGTGCCAGCACCGTGCTGGGCGGGGGGGAGGGCTACACCTTC. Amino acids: CASTVLGGGEGYTF.

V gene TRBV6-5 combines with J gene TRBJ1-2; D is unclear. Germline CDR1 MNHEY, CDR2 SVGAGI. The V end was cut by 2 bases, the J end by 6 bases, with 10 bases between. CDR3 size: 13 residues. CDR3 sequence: CASSYLQIHGYTF. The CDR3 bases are TGTGCCAGCAGTTACCTCCAGATTCATGGCTACACCTTC.

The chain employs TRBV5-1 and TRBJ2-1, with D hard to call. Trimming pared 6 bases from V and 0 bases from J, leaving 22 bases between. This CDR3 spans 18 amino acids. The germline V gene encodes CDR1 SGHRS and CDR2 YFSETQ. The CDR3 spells CASTNSPTTIHSYNEQFF. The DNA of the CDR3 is TGCGCCAGCACCAACTCCCCAACAACAATACACTCCTACAATGAGCAGTTCTTC.

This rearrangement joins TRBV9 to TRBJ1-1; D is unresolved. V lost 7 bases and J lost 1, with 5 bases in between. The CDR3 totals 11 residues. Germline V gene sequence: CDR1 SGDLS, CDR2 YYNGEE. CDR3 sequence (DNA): TGTGCCAGCGGTTCGAACACTGAAGCTTTCTTT. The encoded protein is CASGSNTEAFF.

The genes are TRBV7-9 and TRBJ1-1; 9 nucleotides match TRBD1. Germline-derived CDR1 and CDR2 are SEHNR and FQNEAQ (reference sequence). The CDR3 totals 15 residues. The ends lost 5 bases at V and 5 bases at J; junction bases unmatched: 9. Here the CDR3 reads CASSPQGAPGTEAFF. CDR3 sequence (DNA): TGTGCCAGCAGCCCACAGGGGGCGCCGGGGACTGAAGCTTTCTTT. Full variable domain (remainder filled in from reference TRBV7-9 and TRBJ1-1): DTGVSQNPRHKITKRGQNVTFRCDPISEHNRLYWYRQTLGQGPEFLTYFQNEAQLEKSRLLSDRFSAERPKGSFSTLEIQRTEQGDSAMYLCASSPQGAPGTEAFFGQGTRLTVV.

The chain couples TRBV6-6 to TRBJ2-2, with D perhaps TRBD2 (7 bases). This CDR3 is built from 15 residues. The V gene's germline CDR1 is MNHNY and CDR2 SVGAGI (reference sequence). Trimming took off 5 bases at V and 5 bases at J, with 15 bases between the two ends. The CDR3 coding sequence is TGTGCCAGCAGTCCTCGGACAGCGGGGACCGGGGAGCTGTTTTTT. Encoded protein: CASSPRTAGTGELFF.

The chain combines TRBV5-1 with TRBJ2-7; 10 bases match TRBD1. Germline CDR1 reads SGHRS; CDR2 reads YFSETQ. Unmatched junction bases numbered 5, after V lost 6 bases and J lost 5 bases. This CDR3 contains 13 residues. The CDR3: CASTTGGLDEQYF. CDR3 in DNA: TGCGCCAGCACGACAGGGGGCCTGGACGAGCAGTACTTC.